The 2 T cell receptor beta chains below all came from one sample that was sequenced in a study of CD8+ T cells in alopecia areata listed by TCRdb under 2018. Library preparation was by the immunoSEQ multiplex PCR assay. To provide template for TCR sequencing, every sample had RNA extracted and reverse transcribed into cDNA. TCRdb's version of the immuneACCESS table is confined to in-frame rearrangements and falls short of the full clone set. An unresolved V gene accounts for under half of the shortfall where checked; the remainder is of unknown origin. The sample has approximately 66,000 clones on record, roughly three fifths of them singletons. The ten biggest clones cover roughly a sixth of the sample. The sample's time point label, in plain terms: baseline before oral tofacitinib. The sample consisted of CD8+ T cells sorted from blood, taken at week 0. All receptors come from a human donor with alopecia areata.

J is TRBJ2-7 and V is TRBV4-1, with TRBD1 matching 7 bases. The CDR3 is made up of 14 amino acids. Germline V CDR1 and CDR2: MGHRA, YSYEKL. J gave up 3 bases and V 4 bases, and 6 bases lay outside the gene matches. CDR3 residues: CASSPRDSDYEQYF. The CDR3 DNA follows: TGCGCCAGCAGCCCCCGGGACAGCGACTACGAGCAGTACTTC.

The chain joins TRBV29-1 to TRBJ1-2, with unresolved D. Trimming cost V 0 bases and J 3 bases, with 14 bases left between them. The CDR3 has 15 amino acids. CDR1 and CDR2 from the germline V gene are SQVTM and ANQGSEA. The CDR3: CSVEEWDSGHYGYTF. The CDR3 DNA follows: TGCAGCGTTGAAGAATGGGATAGCGGACACTATGGCTACACCTTC.